The 14 T cell receptor beta chains below come from one sample, sequenced in a study of T-cell reconstitution after alpha-beta-depleted transplantation in children. Construction of the TCRbeta library involved unique molecular identifiers. TCRdb re-derived calls from the PCR reads in MiXCR, one entry per CDR3 protein. There are around 800,000 distinct CDR3 sequences in the sample; 15% to 20% occur only once, and around 5.3% lies in the top ten. Specimen: PBMCs, mostly from graft donor cells, collected 360 days after TCRalphabeta/CD19-depleted stem cell transplant. These receptors were taken from a male patient younger than 18 who had a stem cell transplant for acute lymphoblastic leukemia, so the T cells may come from the graft donor.

This clonotype was counted only a few times. This sequence joins TRBV9 and TRBJ2-1; tentatively, D is TRBD2 (6 bases). V shed 3 bases and J shed 5 bases, with 9 bases lying between them. This CDR3 region has 13 residues. CDR1 is SGDLS and CDR2 is YYNGEE in the germline V gene. The CDR3 here is CASSGGLHNEQFF. CDR3 sequence (DNA): TGTGCCAGCAGCGGGGGACTTCACAATGAGCAGTTCTTC.

Only a few counts were recorded for this clonotype. This chain links TRBV5-1 with TRBJ2-3, with 11 positions matching TRBD2. The CDR3 contains 17 residues. The germline gives CDR1 SGHRS, CDR2 YFSETQ. With V trimmed by 0 bases and J by 2 bases, 5 bases remained unmatched. This CDR3 is CASSLASTSGNTDTQYF. The CDR3 nucleotides are TGCGCCAGCAGCTTGGCATCGACTAGCGGGAACACAGATACGCAGTATTTT.

The chain employs TRBV4-1 and TRBJ2-3, with 10 bases that match TRBD2. V lost 8 bases and J lost 0; bases outside the gene matches: 2. The CDR3 runs 14 residues. Per germline, CDR1 MGHRA and CDR2 YSYEKL. The CDR3 spells CASQREGSTDTQYF. The CDR3 DNA reads TGCGCCAGCCAGCGGGAGGGGAGCACAGATACGCAGTATTTT.

The sample holds a few counts of this clonotype. The chain combines TRBV6-4 with TRBJ2-1; D could derive from TRBD1 or TRBD2 (5 bases each). Germline V CDR1 and CDR2: MRHNA, SNTAGT. The CDR3 extends over 14 amino acids. V lost 4 bases and J lost 8, with 15 bases in between. In nucleotides, the CDR3 is TGTGCCAGCAGTGTAGTTGGGGGAGTCGATGAGCAGTTCTTC. This sequence encodes CASSVVGGVDEQFF.

The V gene is TRBV7-9, the J gene TRBJ2-4, with D hard to call. The CDR3 is made up of 13 amino acids. Trimming took off 4 bases at V and 1 base at J, with 5 bases between the two ends. Germline V CDR1 and CDR2: SEHNR, FQNEAQ (reference sequence). CDR3 sequence reads: CASSSPAKNIQYF. The CDR3 DNA reads as TGTGCCAGCAGCTCGCCTGCCAAAAACATTCAGTACTTC.

V and J are TRBV10-3 and TRBJ2-5, with 8 bases that match TRBD2. Germline trimming cut 6 bases from V and 5 bases from J; bases unmatched to any gene: 11. The CDR3 consists of 15 residues. Looked up from germline, CDR1 is ENHRY and CDR2 is SYGVKD. CDR3 protein: CAIRAGGGRSETQYF. DNA of the CDR3: TGTGCCATCAGGGCCGGAGGCGGGAGGTCGGAGACCCAGTACTTC.

This clonotype turned up a few times. The gene calls are TRBV12-3 or TRBV12-4 and TRBJ2-7, with a tentative D call TRBD2 (5 bases). This CDR3 spans 12 amino acids. In nucleotides, the CDR3 is TGTGCCAGCTCGCCTGGACTGCTTATTCAGTATGTC. Residues: CASSPGLLIQYV.

This clonotype has a handful of counts. The chain links TRBV9 to TRBJ2-7; D gene unclear. The germline V gene encodes CDR1 SGDLS and CDR2 YYNGEE. CDR3 length: 13 amino acids. The V end was cut by 4 bases, the J end by 0 bases, with 8 bases between. CDR3 in DNA: TGTGCCAGCAGCCAGACGGACTCCTACGAGCAGTACTTC. Amino acids: CASSQTDSYEQYF. The variable domain in full, completed from reference TRBV9 and TRBJ2-7, reads DSGVTQTPKHLITATGQRVTLRCSPRSGDLSVYWYQQSLDQGLQFLIQYYNGEERAKGNILERFSAQQFPDLHSELNLSSLELGDSALYFCASSQTDSYEQYFGPGTRLTVT.

The CDR3 DNA sequence: TGTGCCAGCAGCTCCGGCCCCGTAAGCTCCTACGAGCAGTACTTC. Translation gives CASSSGPVSSYEQYF. The chain couples TRBV7-6 to TRBJ2-7; D is uncertain. CDR1 and CDR2 from the germline V gene are SGHVS and FNYEAQ. The CDR3 has 15 amino acids. Trimming removed 4 bases from V and 0 bases from J, with 13 bases in between.

This clonotype was detected a few times. V gene TRBV18 combines with J gene TRBJ2-7, with D hard to call. The CDR3 covers 14 residues. Germline CDR1 and CDR2: KGHSH and LQKENI. Trimming cost V 3 bases and J 3 bases, with 12 bases left between them. The CDR3 coding sequence is TGTGCCAGCTCACCGTCGGTGGCAGTCTACGAGCAGTACTTC. Residues: CASSPSVAVYEQYF.

The rearrangement links TRBV20-1 to TRBJ2-3, with no clear D. Trimming removed 0 bases from V and 5 bases from J, with 18 bases in between. Germline CDR1 and CDR2: DFQATT and SNEGSKA (reference sequence). The CDR3 is made up of 16 amino acids. The CDR3: CSARDARGVPGDTQYF. The CDR3 DNA reads TGCAGTGCTAGAGATGCCAGAGGAGTTCCCGGAGATACGCAGTATTTT.

V usage is TRBV20-1 and J usage is TRBJ1-2; 8 bases agree with TRBD1. The CDR3 contains 13 residues. Germline V CDR1 and CDR2: DFQATT, SNEGSKA (reference sequence). Trimming removed 2 bases from V and 9 bases from J; junction bases left unmatched: 8. The CDR3 nucleotides are TGCAGTGCTAGATCCGGGACAGGAGCGCGCTACACCTTC. This translates into CSARSGTGARYTF.

This chain links TRBV9 with TRBJ1-5; D unclear. The CDR3 contains 13 residues. V lost 2 bases, J lost 3 bases, and 6 bases lay in between. Germline V lookup: CDR1 SGDLS, CDR2 YYNGEE. The CDR3 here is CASSVEPNQPQHF. CDR3 DNA sequence: TGTGCCAGCAGCGTTGAGCCCAATCAGCCCCAGCATTTT.

The J gene is TRBJ1-6, the V gene TRBV2, with a tentative D call TRBD1 (5 bases). The CDR3 extends over 15 amino acids. Germline CDR1 and CDR2: SNHLY and FYNNEI. V shed 4 bases and J shed 7 bases, with 14 bases lying between them. CDR3 DNA: TGTGCCAGCAGTGTTGCCGGGACCACCAATTCACCCCTCCACTTT. Its protein is CASSVAGTTNSPLHF.